The clone carrying this T cell receptor beta chain counts as medium-sized. Its specificity is unknown. TCRdb reprocessed the 5' RACE reads with MiXCR, giving one entry per CDR3 protein. This sample has 2,500 to 3,500 distinct CDR3 sequences, with roughly 6.3% found just once. These data come from a study of spatial heterogeneity in lung cancer. Study results and caveats: Tumor mutation counts were tracked by expanded intratumoral alpha and beta TCR counts.

This CDR3 comprises 15 residues. The junction had 9 bases not matched to a gene; V was cut back by 8 bases and J by 2 bases. CDR1 is MNHEY, CDR2 SMNVEV, per germline (reference sequence). Time point given: sample taken at primary tumor resection. The rearrangement uses TRBV27 and TRBJ2-3, with 8 bases lining up with TRBD2. This receptor was identified in a male donor with early-stage non-small cell lung cancer. The sample was lung tumor tissue, taken at surgery. Written as DNA, the CDR3 is TGTGCCAGCTATCCTAGCGGGCCATACACAGATACGCAGTATTTT. This encodes CASYPSGPYTDTQYF.